Below are 3 T cell receptor beta chains sequenced from a single sample in a study of T cells in Graves' hyperthyroidism and ophthalmopathy. RNA transcripts provided the source from which TCR beta CDR3 regions were amplified. HTBI primers were used for first-round RT-PCR of the TCR CDR3. TCRdb recomputed calls from the multiplex PCR reads with MiXCR, one row per CDR3 protein. Counted here are some 440,000 distinct CDR3 sequences, about a sixth occurring once; the ten biggest clones make up 11% to 15%. The sequencing sample was made of blood. The source of these receptors is a woman aged 18-30 years with Graves' hyperthyroidism.

The chain has TRBV10-3 and TRBJ1-5, with D hard to call. Between the trimmed V and J ends, which lost 9 bases and 5 bases, there was a span of 14 bases. This CDR3 is built from 13 residues. CDR1 is ENHRY and CDR2 is SYGVKD in the germline V gene. CDR3 DNA: TGTGCCATACGAGGGAGCTTCGATCAGCCCCAGCATTTT. Encoded protein: CAIRGSFDQPQHF.

In its sample, this clonotype was seen many times. The chain uses TRBV28 and TRBJ2-7; TRBD2 might be the D (6 bases). The germline CDR1 and CDR2 sequences are MDHEN and SYDVKM. The CDR3 length is 15 residues. V shed 3 bases and J shed 1 base, with 13 bases lying between them. The chain's CDR3 is CASSFSGGKSYEQYF. CDR3 DNA: TGTGCCAGCAGTTTCTCTGGGGGGAAGTCCTACGAGCAGTACTTC.

This sequence joins TRBV3-1 and TRBJ2-5, with 12 bases lining up with TRBD2. Germline loops: CDR1 LGHDT, CDR2 YNNKEL (reference sequence). The CDR3 loop spans 16 amino acids. V was clipped by 2 bases and J by 3 bases; unmatched bases: 4. The CDR3 DNA is TGTGCCAGCAGCCAAATATGGACTAGCGGGGAAGAGACCCAGTACTTC. Translating gives CASSQIWTSGEETQYF.